The 17 T cell receptor beta chains below were found in one sample sequenced in a study of vaccination effects on CD4 cells after COVID-19. Antigens of these TCRs are unknown. ViraFEST assay sequencing came after antigen-specific CD4+ T cells were expanded with viral peptide pools. Isolation of CD4+ T cells took place after about nine days of culture. Vaccination of participants consisted of two doses of either the BNT162b2 or mRNA-1273 vaccine. Profiled with immunoSEQ multiplex PCR; TCRdb holds only in-frame clones, not every one. Found here are some 50,000 clones, over 60% of them singletons; the top ten hold approximately 16%. This material consisted of CD4+ T cells from PBMCs cultured with HCoV-OC43 spike peptides, taken after COVID-19 vaccination. Documented subset: HCoV-OC43 spike overlapping peptide pool stimulation. Every receptor here comes from a human donor who received a COVID-19 vaccine.

The genes are TRBV12-3 or TRBV12-4 and TRBJ1-4, with D perhaps matching TRBD1 (6 bases). V shed 5 bases and J shed 8 bases, with 12 bases lying between them. CDR3 length equals 13 residues. The CDR3 nucleotides read TGTGCCAGCAGTAGGGGGGGAGGGGAAAAACTGTTTTTT. Its translation: CASSRGGGEKLFF.

The V gene is TRBV19, the J gene TRBJ2-1; TRBD1 matches 10 bases. The CDR3 extends over 14 amino acids. V lost 5 bases and J lost 4; bases outside the gene matches: 2. Germline V lookup: CDR1 LNHDA, CDR2 SQIVND (reference sequence). As DNA, the CDR3 is TGTGCCAGTAGTGGGACAGGGGCATACAATGAGCAGTTCTTC. Its translation is CASSGTGAYNEQFF.

The gene calls are TRBV18 and TRBJ2-1; the match to TRBD2 covers 11 bases. The CDR3 has 16 residues. The V gene end was trimmed by 2 bases and the J gene end by 5 bases; junction bases not matched to a gene: 5. CDR1 KGHSH and CDR2 LQKENI come from the germline V gene. The chain's CDR3 is CASSPSGTSGNNEQFF. CDR3 sequence (DNA): TGTGCCAGCTCACCATCCGGGACTAGCGGAAACAATGAGCAGTTCTTC.

This chain connects TRBV6-5 to TRBJ1-2; 11 nucleotides align to TRBD1. There are 14 residues in the CDR3. CDR1 is MNHEY and CDR2 is SVGAGI in the germline V gene. The junction had 7 bases not matched to a gene; V was cut back by 7 bases and J by 6 bases. CDR3 nucleotides: TGTGCCAGCAACAGGGACAGGGGGATCGATGGCTACACCTTC. This translates into CASNRDRGIDGYTF.

V is TRBV19 and J is TRBJ1-4, with 9 bases lining up with TRBD1. Unmatched junction bases numbered 15, after V lost 7 bases and J lost 6 bases. Germline values: CDR1 LNHDA, CDR2 SQIVND (reference sequence). The CDR3 is 17 residues long. CDR3 sequence: CASKASNTGGRDEKLFF. The DNA of the CDR3 is TGTGCCAGTAAGGCAAGCAATACAGGGGGCCGGGATGAAAAACTGTTTTTT.

This rearrangement joins TRBV19 to TRBJ2-7; 8 bases match TRBD1. The germline V gene has CDR1 LNHDA and CDR2 SQIVND (reference sequence). The CDR3 length is 15 residues. The trim removed 4 bases at V and 5 bases at J, leaving 10 bases unmatched. Here the CDR3 DNA reads TGTGCCAGTAGTAACCCGGTCCAGGGGGCGGACGAGCAGTACTTC. Protein: CASSNPVQGADEQYF.

This clone appeared a few times. This rearrangement joins TRBV19 to TRBJ1-2; no definite D call. The V end was cut by 7 bases, the J end by 8 bases, with 20 bases between. Germline values: CDR1 LNHDA, CDR2 SQIVND (reference sequence). The CDR3 covers 14 residues. The CDR3 nucleotides are TGTGCCAGTACCAATTTAGGGATCGATCGGGGCTACACCTTC. Residues: CASTNLGIDRGYTF.

The V call is TRBV7-2, the J call TRBJ2-5; the D gene is possibly TRBD2 (5 bases). V lost 8 bases and J lost 5, with 15 bases in between. The CDR3 contains 13 residues. CDR1 SGHTA and CDR2 FQGNSA come from the germline V gene. The CDR3: CASGASWVETQYF. In DNA, the CDR3 is TGTGCCAGCGGCGCTAGCTGGGTTGAGACCCAGTACTTC. The full variable domain, its missing parts supplied by reference TRBV7-2 and TRBJ2-5, is GAGVSQSPSNKVTEKGKDVELRCDPISGHTALYWYRQSLGQGLEFLIYFQGNSAPDKSGLPSDRFSAERTGGSVSTLTIQRTQQEDSAVYLCASGASWVETQYFGPGTRLLVL.

V and J are TRBV30 and TRBJ1-2, with D perhaps TRBD1 (5 bases). This CDR3 is 14 amino acids long. V gave up 1 base and J gave up 4 bases, with 13 bases separating them. Germline V gene sequence: CDR1 GTSNPN, CDR2 SVGIG (reference sequence). CDR3 nucleotides: TGTGCCTGGAGTGGGGACTGGACCATCTATGGCTACACCTTC. This sequence encodes CAWSGDWTIYGYTF.

The rearrangement uses TRBV6-6 and TRBJ1-3; TRBD1 might be the D (6 bases). Looked up from germline, CDR1 is MNHNY and CDR2 is SVGAGI (reference sequence). The ends were cut back, 5 bases at V and 7 bases at J, with 15 bases in the middle. CDR3 size: 14 residues. The CDR3 coding sequence is TGTGCCAGCAGTCTTCGGACAGAGGGGAACACCATATATTTT. Translation gives CASSLRTEGNTIYF.

This chain uses TRBV13 with TRBJ2-2; D gene uncertain. The CDR3 totals 16 residues. V lost 3 bases, J lost 2 bases, and 13 bases lay in between. The germline gives CDR1 PRHDT, CDR2 FYEKMQ (reference sequence). CDR3 DNA: TGTGCCAGCAGCTTCGGCTCAGGTTATAACACCGGGGAGCTGTTTTTT. It codes for CASSFGSGYNTGELFF.

J is TRBJ1-1 and V is TRBV29-1; D uncertain. Trimming took 6 bases from V and 5 from J, leaving 7 bases between them. The CDR3 length is 10 residues. Germline V lookup: CDR1 SQVTM, CDR2 ANQGSEA. The CDR3 bases are TGCAGCGTCGGGGAAACTGAAGCTTTCTTT. As protein: CSVGETEAFF.

The chain links TRBV7-8 to TRBJ2-2; 10 bases map to TRBD2. Germline lookup yields CDR1 SGHVS and CDR2 FQNEAQ. The CDR3 is 17 amino acids. Trimming took 6 bases from V and 7 from J; bases not matched to a gene: 14. This CDR3 is CASRSLWTSGGGGELFF. The CDR3 DNA reads as TGTGCCAGCAGATCCCTCTGGACTAGCGGAGGAGGCGGGGAGCTGTTTTTT.

On this clone: This CDR3 is also generated by other DNA sequences in the sample. The chain joins TRBV3-1 (or the pseudogene TRBV3-2) to TRBJ2-5; possibly TRBD1 for D (6 bases). Germline values: CDR1 LGHDT, CDR2 YNNKEL (reference sequence). CDR3 length: 14 residues. Trimming removed 3 bases at V and 2 bases at J, with 10 bases between. Written as DNA, the CDR3 is TGTGCCAGCAGCCACCGGACAGCACAAGAGACCCAGTACTTC. Its protein product is CASSHRTAQETQYF.

This chain uses TRBV5-1 with TRBJ2-2; possible D gene TRBD1, 6 bases. The germline gives CDR1 SGHRS, CDR2 YFSETQ. V lost 2 bases and J lost 5, with 10 bases in between. CDR3 length: 14 amino acids. The CDR3: CASSLRQGTGELFF. The CDR3 nucleotides are TGCGCCAGCAGCTTACGTCAGGGGACCGGGGAGCTGTTTTTT.

This chain joins TRBV5-1 and TRBJ2-1; D ambiguous. CDR3 length: 11 amino acids. V lost 2 bases to trimming and J lost 8 bases, with 5 bases between them. CDR1 is SGHRS and CDR2 is YFSETQ in the germline V gene. CDR3 protein: CASSFGDEQFF. As DNA, the CDR3 is TGCGCCAGCAGCTTTGGGGATGAGCAGTTCTTC. The full variable domain, its missing parts supplied by reference TRBV5-1 and TRBJ2-1, is KAGVTQTPRYLIKTRGQQVTLSCSPISGHRSVSWYQQTPGQGLQFLFEYFSETQRNKGNFPGRFSGRQFSNSRSEMNVSTLELGDSALYLCASSFGDEQFFGPGTRLTVL.

This clone was counted a single time. The V call is TRBV6-5, the J call TRBJ1-2, with a possible D match to TRBD1 (6 bases). This CDR3 region has 13 residues. The germline CDR1 and CDR2 sequences are MNHEY and SVGAGI. The V end lost 4 bases, the J end lost 2 bases, and 8 bases lay between the germline ends. The CDR3 region is CASSSQGNYGYTF. CDR3 nucleotides: TGTGCCAGCAGTTCACAGGGAAACTATGGCTACACCTTC.